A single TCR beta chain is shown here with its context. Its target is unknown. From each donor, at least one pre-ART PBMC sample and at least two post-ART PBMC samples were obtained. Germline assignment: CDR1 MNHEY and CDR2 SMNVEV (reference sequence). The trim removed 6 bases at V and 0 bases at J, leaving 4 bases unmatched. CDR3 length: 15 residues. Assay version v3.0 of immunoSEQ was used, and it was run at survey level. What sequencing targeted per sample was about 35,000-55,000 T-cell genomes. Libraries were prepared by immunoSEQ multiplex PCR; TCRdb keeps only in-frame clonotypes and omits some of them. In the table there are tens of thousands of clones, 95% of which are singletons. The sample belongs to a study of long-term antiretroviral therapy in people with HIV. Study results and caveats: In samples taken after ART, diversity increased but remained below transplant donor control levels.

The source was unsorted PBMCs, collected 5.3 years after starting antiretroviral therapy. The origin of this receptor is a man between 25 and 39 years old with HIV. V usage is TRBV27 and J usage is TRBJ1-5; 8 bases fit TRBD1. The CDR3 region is CASRGGQGSNQPQHF. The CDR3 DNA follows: TGTGCCAGCAGGGGAGGACAGGGTAGCAATCAGCCCCAGCATTTT.